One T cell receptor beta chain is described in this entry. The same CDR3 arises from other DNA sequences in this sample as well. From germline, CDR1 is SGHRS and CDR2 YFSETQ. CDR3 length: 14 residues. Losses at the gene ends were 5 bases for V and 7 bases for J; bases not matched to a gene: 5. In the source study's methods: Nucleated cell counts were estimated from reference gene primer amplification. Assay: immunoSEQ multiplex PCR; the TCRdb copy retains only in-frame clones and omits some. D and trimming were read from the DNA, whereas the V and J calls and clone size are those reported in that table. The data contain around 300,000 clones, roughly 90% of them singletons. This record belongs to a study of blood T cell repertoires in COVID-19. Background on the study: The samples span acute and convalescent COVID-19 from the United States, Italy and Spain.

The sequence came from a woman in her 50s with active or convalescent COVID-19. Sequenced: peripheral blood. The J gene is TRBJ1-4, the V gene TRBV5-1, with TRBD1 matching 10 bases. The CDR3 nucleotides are TGCGCCAGCAGTTTTGGACAGGGGGGTGAAAAACTGTTTTTT. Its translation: CASSFGQGGEKLFF.